The rows below give T cell receptor beta chains drawn from one sample of a study of early T cells in non-severe SARS-CoV-2 infection. TCRdb reprocessed the 5' RACE reads with MiXCR, giving one entry per CDR3 protein. The sample shows roughly 77,000 distinct CDR3 sequences, approximately 12% of them seen only once. Sequencing was done on a sample of whole blood. These receptors originate from an adult who was a healthcare worker with PCR-confirmed SARS-CoV-2 infection or an uninfected control (not recorded which). CDR3s include the opening cysteine and the closing phenylalanine or tryptophan. D genes are given only for firm matches. Clone size is not always given. Where it is, it says once, few, many or a class for expanded clones.

V gene	clone size	J gene	D gene	CDR3 protein	CDR3 DNA
TRBV19	many	TRBJ2-1	TRBD2	CASSPGRNNEQFF	TGTGCCAGTAGTCCCGGGAGGAACAATGAGCAGTTCTTC
TRBV27	few	TRBJ2-3	-	CASSFMVTDTQYF	TGTGCCAGCAGTTTTATGGTTACAGATACGCAGTATTTT
TRBV12-3/TRBV12-4	-	TRBJ2-2	-	CASTPWGANAGELFF	TGTGCCAGCACCCCCTGGGGGGCGAACGCCGGGGAGCTGTTTTTT
TRBV11-1	few	TRBJ2-7	-	CASSPGRIDYEQYF	TGTGCCAGCAGCCCGGGACGGATCGACTACGAGCAGTACTTC
TRBV5-1	-	TRBJ2-7	TRBD1	CASSFRTGDYEQYF	TGCGCCAGCAGCTTTCGGACAGGGGACTACGAGCAGTACTTC
TRBV11-2	many	TRBJ2-1	-	CASSPGTLVSYNEQFF	TGTGCCAGCAGCCCTGGGACGTTGGTCTCCTACAATGAGCAGTTCTTC
TRBV3-1	few	TRBJ2-7	TRBD1	CASSQNRGSYEQYF	TGTGCCAGCAGCCAGAACAGGGGCTCCTACGAGCAGTACTTC
TRBV10-3	many	TRBJ2-1	TRBD1	CAISRQGGYNEQFF	TGTGCCATCAGTCGACAGGGGGGCTACAATGAGCAGTTCTTC
TRBV28	many	TRBJ2-7	-	CASSSSRGEQYF	TGTGCCAGCAGTTCCTCCCGAGGTGAGCAGTACTTC
TRBV2	many	TRBJ2-3	TRBD1	CASNKSPRGTDTQYF	TGTGCCAGCAATAAATCCCCCAGGGGGACAGATACGCAGTATTTT
TRBV7-2	few	TRBJ2-5	TRBD2	CASSLAEVGGETQYF	TGTGCCAGCAGCTTAGCCGAGGTGGGAGGGGAGACCCAGTACTTC
TRBV18	many	TRBJ1-5	-	CASSPGPSNQPQHF	TGTGCCAGCTCACCAGGGCCTAGCAATCAGCCCCAGCATTTT
TRBV5-1	many	TRBJ1-2	-	CASSFSRTFYGYTF	TGCGCCAGCAGCTTTAGTCGAACCTTCTATGGCTACACCTTC